This TCR beta chain comes out of a study of Tregs in tolerant kidney transplant recipients. Repertoires were generated with immunoSEQ multiplex PCR, while TCRdb's copy carries only in-frame clones and drops some. The table lists 75,000 to 80,000 clones, 75% to 95% of them singletons. The receptor was derived from a human donor who received a combined kidney and bone marrow transplant. The sample was Tregs from blood, taken before the transplant.

This chain's CDR3 is CAWSPGGGQDTQYF. The CDR3 coding sequence is TGTGCCTGGAGTCCAGGGGGAGGACAAGATACGCAGTATTTT. V and J are TRBV30 and TRBJ2-3, with a weak D call TRBD1 (7 bases). CDR1 is GTSNPN and CDR2 is SVGIG in the germline V gene (reference sequence). The CDR3 is made up of 14 amino acids. Trimming stripped 2 bases from V and 5 bases from J, with 14 bases between.